The source of this T cell receptor beta chain is a study of cytomegalovirus exposure and HLA in healthy donors listed by TCRdb under 2017. In terms of the full investigation: An earlier analysis of several hundred of the donors reported 250 to 350 Gb of sequence data and 117 million unique TCR beta sequences obtained from roughly 180 million T cells. An early release covering roughly 640 HLA-typed donors comprised about 300 gigabases of sequencing data and roughly 86 million unique TCR sequences. The genetic ancestry cluster associated with self-reported Caucasian donors included 80% to 90% of the 398 genotyped donors. The study was designed to test whether signatures of past pathogen exposure could be identified by cataloging public T cell receptors. The study profiled the T cell repertoires of 500 to 800 subjects by immunosequencing and related them to cytomegalovirus serostatus. In addition to the first cohort of around 670 subjects, a separate validation cohort of approximately 130 different subjects was used. To predict cytomegalovirus infection status, the study combined high-throughput TCR immunosequencing, statistical association of individual TCRs with disease status, and machine learning. To study patterns of TCR occurrence, a later analysis re-analyzed previously published TCR beta repertoires from several hundred donors and added high-resolution HLA genotyping. Rather than drawing on any new phenotypic data, the later analysis identified candidate immune exposures from TCR beta sequences and the way those sequences occurred across donors. In an earlier analysis of a few hundred of the donors, high-throughput TCR beta sequencing was used to judge whether each TCR beta V gene segment behaved as functional or pseudogenic. Donor age, sex, ethnicity and CMV serostatus were compiled alongside the repertoire data. A later genetic analysis used genome-wide SNP genotypes for about 65% of the 666 donors, treating that subset as a discovery cohort. Every discovery cohort repertoire had been produced on one sequencing platform. HLA typing included class I and class II loci at four-digit resolution. Typing coverage differed by locus: A, B, C, DRB1 and DQB1 were typed in roughly 629-630 donors, DQA1 in roughly 510, DPA1 in 600 to 610, and DPB1 in 472. A few DR-DQ haplotypes were handled as single units for association and clustering because linkage in the cohort was strong. Among about 370 genotyped donors of the cohort, an average of approximately 220,000 unique TCR beta nucleotide sequences was sequenced per donor, of which 15% to 20% were non-productive.

Remarks on this clone: This clone's antigen is unknown. The input lacks base qualities; no much larger clone sits a single base away.

The CDR3 numbers 12 residues from cysteine through phenylalanine. Only the CDR3 DNA is retained, 36 bases long and in frame from the first base. The germline V gene encodes CDR1 MRHNA and CDR2 SNTAGT. Clipping removes 2 bases from V and 10 bases from J, with 4 as the unmatched junction base count. Overall study outcomes, separate from this receptor: The only immune exposure information available for the cohort was CMV serostatus. The authors suggested that the approach could potentially be extended to other disease states and immunological phenotypes. A group of highly shared sequence variants was considered likely to be a technical artifact of the sequencing pipeline. Most TCR sequences were seen in very few donors, while some public TCRs were found in many individuals. A later analysis associated 17,000 or so TCR beta sequences with specific HLA alleles at a false discovery rate of 0.05. V-gene and J-gene trimming of TCR beta chains was associated with a missense DCLRE1C variant in a later genetic analysis, and the association was replicated in an independent cohort. Several of the top co-occurrence clusters appeared to be linked to parvovirus B19, influenza, CMV and Epstein-Barr virus, according to a later analysis. Most CMV-associated TCR beta chains appeared to be HLA-restricted in a later analysis, and the HLA associations seemed to be driven largely by CMV exposure. Correlated functional status among segregating V segments might be attributable to linkage disequilibrium, but an unknown experimental factor could not be ruled out. HLA typing was unavailable for some donors at each locus, so association tests used only the typed subset. The presence/absence analyses assumed that sequencing depth was roughly uniform across donors, and that assumption may not be true. A total of roughly 160 TCR beta chains were listed by the study as associated with cytomegalovirus. This cohort had only TCR beta chains sequenced, and the lack of alpha or paired-chain data limited which features could be detected. The earlier analysis of fewer than 750 of the donors excluded fewer than 20 rarely observed V segments, including chromosome 9 orphons, because counts were too low. A later analysis found that HLA-associated TCR beta chains were more clonally expanded and had lower generation probabilities than equally common non-associated chains. An earlier analysis of several hundred of the donors showed that most TCR beta V segments appeared in productive rearrangements either about 90% or about 30% of the time, which broadly matched IMGT annotations. A further reported finding was that TCR beta sequences accurately predicted the HLA-A and HLA-B alleles for most subjects in the first cohort. Because the 87-base-pair reads could not distinguish some IMGT-functional V segments, including TRBV6-2 and TRBV6-3, those segments were excluded. In a later genetic analysis, fewer N-insertions in productive TCRs were reported among donors in an Asian-associated ancestry cluster than the roughly 700-donor mean. When HLA alleles, especially DR and DQ, strongly co-occurred, attributing TCR associations to individual alleles was difficult. In both the original and validation cohorts, the classifier was reported to diagnose cytomegalovirus status with high specificity and sensitivity. Three of the identified cytomegalovirus-associated TCR beta chains were confirmed in vitro to be specific for cytomegalovirus antigens. A later analysis found that TCR association rates varied across HLA loci, with DRB1 alleles showing the most associated TCRs and HLA-C alleles the fewest.

In total, roughly 670 healthy bone marrow donors made up the cohort. Cohort members were all nominally healthy when sampled, although unrecorded immune exposures were likely present. The donor tested CMV seropositive and was one of the 289 seropositive cohort members. Every donor gave a peripheral blood sample, and the peripheral blood mononuclear cells from that sample were used for TCR beta sequencing. Genomic DNA extraction from the blood cell samples was performed with the Qiagen DNeasy Blood Extraction Kit. Libraries were made using the immunoSEQ multiplex PCR assay. For the multiplex PCR, a mixture combining 60 forward primers for TCR Vbeta segments and 13 reverse primers for TCR Jbeta segments was used. Amplification of the CDR3 region of rearranged TCR beta genes was performed with a multiplex PCR assay on genomic DNA. The amplified TCR beta libraries were sequenced on the Illumina HiSeq System as 87-base-pair reads. From the authors' description of their analysis: In a later analysis, some 80 million unique TCR beta chains were counted across the roughly 700 repertoires, and around 10 million of these chains were shared by at least two donors. Raw reads were error-corrected and collapsed into unique sequences by a nearest-neighbor algorithm in which closely related sequences were merged to remove PCR and sequencing errors. Alignment of CDR3 sequences to IMGT reference sequences was used to assign V, D and J gene segments. For a sequence to be retained, a match of at least six nucleotides to both a V gene segment and a J gene segment was required. A rearrangement counted as productive if the CDR3 had no stop codons and remained in frame with V and J, and every other rearrangement counted as non-productive. Following IMGT convention, CDR3 was defined as the stretch from the second conserved V-encoded cysteine up to the conserved J-encoded phenylalanine. The earlier analysis of about 570 of the donors excluded any sequence lacking an unambiguous match to a single V gene segment. In an earlier analysis of some 590 of the donors, a V segment was called functional when productive rearrangements were above 56.7%, and segregating when the standard deviation between donors exceeded 5%. To diagnose cytomegalovirus status from the catalog of TCR beta chain sequences, a statistical classification framework was built. A later analysis assigned V and J genes by comparing TCR nucleotide sequences with IMGT/GENE-DB human TR gene sequences. In a later analysis, CDR3 sequences and most-parsimonious VDJ recombination scenarios were assigned using the TCRdist pipeline. In a later analysis, each TCR beta chain was defined by its CDR3 amino acid sequence together with its V-gene family, and reads lacking a unique V-gene family were excluded. To address suspected cross-contamination and a sequencing artifact, a later analysis removed a few hundred highly shared, low-generation-probability nucleotide sequences. In a later analysis, a clonal expansion index for each public chain was calculated from normalized within-repertoire ranks of inferred template counts. Generation probabilities in a later analysis came from a VDJ recombination model fitted to out-of-frame rearrangements, and those results were checked against IGoR. In a later analysis, hypergeometric tests were used to score TCR-TCR, TCR-HLA and TCR-CMV co-occurrence, with a repertoire-size bias correction applied to TCR pairs. In a later analysis, false discovery rates were estimated by permuting HLA or CMV assignments 20 times. In a later analysis, co-occurring TCRs were grouped using DBSCAN, and TCRdist sequence similarity was added for clustering within HLA-allele-positive subsets. For co-occurrence clustering, repertoires with fewer than 30,000 or more than 120,000 public chains were excluded, along with 5 or 6 repertoires with anomalous nucleotide sharing. Here the immuneACCESS table is served through TCRdb, limited to in-frame sequences with V and J called. Missing clones are a known gap in these copies; in checked studies unresolved V genes cover under half, and the rest lacks a known reason. V and J calls and clone size follow that table, whereas D and trimming were derived from the DNA. In this sample the table shows under 300,000 clones, around 86% of which occur a single time. 3% to 4% of the sample goes to the ten largest clones.

What was sequenced was PBMCs. This TCR derives from a man in his forties or fifties in good health and CMV-seropositive. Recombination joined TRBV6-4 with TRBJ1-2; TRBD1 agrees with 7 junctional bases. The CDR3 corresponds to CASSDGDRLYTF. The nucleotides read TGTGCCAGCAGTGACGGGGACAGACTCTACACCTTC.